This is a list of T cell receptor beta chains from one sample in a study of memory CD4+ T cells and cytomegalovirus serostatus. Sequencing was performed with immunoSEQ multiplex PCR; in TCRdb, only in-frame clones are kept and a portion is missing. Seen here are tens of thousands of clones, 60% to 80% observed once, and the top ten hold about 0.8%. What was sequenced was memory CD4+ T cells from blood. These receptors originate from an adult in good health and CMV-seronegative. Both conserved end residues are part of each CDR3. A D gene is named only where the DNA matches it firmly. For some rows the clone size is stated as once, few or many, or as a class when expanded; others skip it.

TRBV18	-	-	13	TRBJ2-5	CASSPKHQETQYF	TGTGCCAGCTCACCCAAACACCAAGAGACCCAGTACTTC
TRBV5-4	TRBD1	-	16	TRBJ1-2	CASSQTVTGGVYGYTF	TGTGCCAGCAGCCAGACGGTGACAGGGGGTGTCTATGGCTACACCTTC
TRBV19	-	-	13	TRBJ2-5	CASSQRGGETQYF	TGTGCCAGTAGTCAAAGGGGCGGAGAGACCCAGTACTTC
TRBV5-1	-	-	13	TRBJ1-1	CASSLAEGYEAFF	TGCGCCAGCAGCTTGGCCGAGGGGTATGAAGCTTTCTTT
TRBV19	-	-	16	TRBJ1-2	CASTPAGGKANYGYTF	TGTGCCAGTACCCCGGCGGGGGGAAAAGCTAACTATGGCTACACCTTC
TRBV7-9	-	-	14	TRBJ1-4	CASSLGATNEKLFF	TGTGCCAGCAGCTTAGGTGCAACTAATGAAAAACTGTTTTTT
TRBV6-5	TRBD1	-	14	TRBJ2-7	CASTPGQGAYEQYF	TGTGCCAGCACCCCGGGACAGGGGGCCTACGAGCAGTACTTC
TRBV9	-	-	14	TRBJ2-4	CASSVGGAKNIQYF	TGTGCCAGCAGCGTCGGGGGTGCCAAAAACATTCAGTACTTC
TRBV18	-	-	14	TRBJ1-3	CASSPPGTGNTIYF	TGTGCCAGCTCACCACCCGGAACTGGAAACACCATATATTTT
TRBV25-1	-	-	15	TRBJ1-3	CASSDGAVSGNTIYF	TGTGCCAGCAGTGATGGAGCAGTCTCTGGAAACACCATATATTTT
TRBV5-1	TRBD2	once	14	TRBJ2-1	CASSSSGSYNEQFF	TGCGCCAGCAGCTCTAGCGGGTCCTACAATGAGCAGTTCTTC
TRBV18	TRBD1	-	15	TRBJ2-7	CASSQSTGKEYEQYF	TGTGCCAGCTCACAATCGACAGGGAAAGAATACGAGCAGTACTTC
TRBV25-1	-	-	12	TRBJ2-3	CASSTGIDTQYF	TGTGCCAGCAGCACAGGTATAGATACGCAGTATTTT
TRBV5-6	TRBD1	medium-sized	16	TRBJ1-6	CASSFGTGTVNSPLHF	TGTGCCAGCAGCTTTGGGACAGGGACTGTTAATTCACCCCTCCACTTT
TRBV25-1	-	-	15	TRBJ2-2	CASSEMSEGPGELFF	TGTGCCAGCAGTGAAATGTCCGAGGGGCCCGGGGAGCTGTTTTTT
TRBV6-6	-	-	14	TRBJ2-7	CASTGPPPDYEQYF	TGTGCCAGCACCGGACCCCCTCCGGACTACGAGCAGTACTTC
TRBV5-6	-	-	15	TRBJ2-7	CASSFAVGGPREQYF	TGTGCCAGCAGCTTCGCGGTGGGGGGGCCTAGGGAGCAGTACTTC
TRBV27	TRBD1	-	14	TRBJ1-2	CASRTSDRNYGYTF	TGTGCCAGCAGAACTTCGGACAGGAACTATGGCTACACCTTC
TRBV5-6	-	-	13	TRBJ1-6	CASSERWGSPLHF	TGTGCCAGCTCTGAACGATGGGGTTCACCCCTCCACTTT